This T cell receptor (beta chain) was retrieved from a study of glioma-infiltrating T cells. Using RNA template, CDR3s of TCR alpha and beta were amplified with iRepertoire arm-PCR. One-step reverse transcription and amplification started from approximately 100-400 ng of tissue mRNA or PBMC total RNA. MiXCR was run by TCRdb on the multiplex PCR reads, yielding one entry per CDR3 protein. The data show around 190,000 distinct CDR3 sequences, approximately 30% seen once. Germline CDR1 is KGHDR and CDR2 is SFDVKD. The CDR3 spans 17 residues. Trimming removed 9 bases at V and 13 bases at J, with 35 bases between.

Sequencing used glioma tissue, nonneoplastic brain tissue, or PBMCs (not recorded which). The V call is TRBV24-1, the J call TRBJ1-1; TRBD1 might be the D (5 bases). The receptor comes from a human donor with low-grade glioma or glioblastoma, undergoing nonglioma brain surgery, or in good health (not recorded which). CDR3 region: CATGTRGPLAMNTQDFF. For the CDR3, the DNA is TGTGCCACCGGGACGAGAGGGCCGCTAGCCATGAACACTCAAGATTTCTTT.